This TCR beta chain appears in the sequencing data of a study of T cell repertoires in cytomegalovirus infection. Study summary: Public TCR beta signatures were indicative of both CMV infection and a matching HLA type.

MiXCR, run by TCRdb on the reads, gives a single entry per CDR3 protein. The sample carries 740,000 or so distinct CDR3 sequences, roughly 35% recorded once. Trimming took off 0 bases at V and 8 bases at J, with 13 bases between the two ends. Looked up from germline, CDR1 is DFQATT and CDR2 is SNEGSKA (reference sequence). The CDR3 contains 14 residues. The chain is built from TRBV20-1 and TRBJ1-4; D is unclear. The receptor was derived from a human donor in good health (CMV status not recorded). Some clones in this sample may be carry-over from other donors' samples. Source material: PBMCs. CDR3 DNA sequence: TGCAGTGCTAGAGATGAGGGTAGAGGGGAAAAACTGTTTTTT. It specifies CSARDEGRGEKLFF.